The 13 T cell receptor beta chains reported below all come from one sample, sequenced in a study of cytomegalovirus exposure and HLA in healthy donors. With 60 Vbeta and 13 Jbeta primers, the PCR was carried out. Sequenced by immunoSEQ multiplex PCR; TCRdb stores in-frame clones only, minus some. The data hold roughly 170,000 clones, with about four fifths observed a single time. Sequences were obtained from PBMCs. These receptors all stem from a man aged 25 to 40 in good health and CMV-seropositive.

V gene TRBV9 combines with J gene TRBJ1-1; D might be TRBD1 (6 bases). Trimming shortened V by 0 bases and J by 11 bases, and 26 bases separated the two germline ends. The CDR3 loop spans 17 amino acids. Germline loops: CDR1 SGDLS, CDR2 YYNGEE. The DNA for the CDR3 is TGTGCCAGCAGCGTAGGGATCGGGCCCGACGGGGGGCTGGGGGCTTTCTTT. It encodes CASSVGIGPDGGLGAFF.

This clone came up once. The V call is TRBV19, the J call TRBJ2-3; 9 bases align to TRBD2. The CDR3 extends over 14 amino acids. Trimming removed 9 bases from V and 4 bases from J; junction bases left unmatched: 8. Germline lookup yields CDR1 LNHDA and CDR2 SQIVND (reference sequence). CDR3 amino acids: CASAGLANADTQYF. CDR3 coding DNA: TGTGCCAGCGCCGGACTAGCGAATGCAGATACGCAGTATTTT.

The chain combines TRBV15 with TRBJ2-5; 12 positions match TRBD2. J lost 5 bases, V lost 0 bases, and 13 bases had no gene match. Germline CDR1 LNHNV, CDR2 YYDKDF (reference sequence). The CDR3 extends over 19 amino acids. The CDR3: CATSRDLPILAGGFETQYF. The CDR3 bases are TGTGCCACCAGCAGAGATTTACCCATACTAGCGGGAGGTTTTGAGACCCAGTACTTC.

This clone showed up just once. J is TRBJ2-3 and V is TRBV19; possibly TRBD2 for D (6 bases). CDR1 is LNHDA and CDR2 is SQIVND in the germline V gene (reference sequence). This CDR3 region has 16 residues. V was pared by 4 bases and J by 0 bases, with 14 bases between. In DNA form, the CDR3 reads TGTGCCAGTAGTAGTACGCGGGGTGCTAGCACAGATACGCAGTATTTT. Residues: CASSSTRGASTDTQYF.

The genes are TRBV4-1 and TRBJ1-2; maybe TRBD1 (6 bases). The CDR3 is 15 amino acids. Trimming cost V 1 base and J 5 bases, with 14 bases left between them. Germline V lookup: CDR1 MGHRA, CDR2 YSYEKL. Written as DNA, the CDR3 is TGCGCCAGCAGCCAAGTCCCAGGGGATAAGTATGGCTACACCTTC. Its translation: CASSQVPGDKYGYTF.

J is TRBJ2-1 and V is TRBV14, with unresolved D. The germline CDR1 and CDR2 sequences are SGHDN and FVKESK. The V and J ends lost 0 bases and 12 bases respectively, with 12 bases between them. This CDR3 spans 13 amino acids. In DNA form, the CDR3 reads TGTGCCAGCAGCCAAGATTCCCAGGCTTGGCAGTTCTTC. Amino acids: CASSQDSQAWQFF.

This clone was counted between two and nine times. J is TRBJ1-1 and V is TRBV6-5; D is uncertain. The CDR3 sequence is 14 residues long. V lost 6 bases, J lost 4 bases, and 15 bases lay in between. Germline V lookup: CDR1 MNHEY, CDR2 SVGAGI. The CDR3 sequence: CASSPGRPGTEAFF. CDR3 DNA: TGTGCCAGCAGCCCTGGCCGTCCGGGCACTGAAGCTTTCTTT.

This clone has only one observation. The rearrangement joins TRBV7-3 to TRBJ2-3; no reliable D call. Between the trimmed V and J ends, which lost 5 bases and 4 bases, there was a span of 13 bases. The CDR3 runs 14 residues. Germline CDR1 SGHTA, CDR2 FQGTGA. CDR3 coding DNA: TGTGCCAGCAGCCTGATGAGGATCGCAGATACGCAGTATTTT. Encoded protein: CASSLMRIADTQYF.

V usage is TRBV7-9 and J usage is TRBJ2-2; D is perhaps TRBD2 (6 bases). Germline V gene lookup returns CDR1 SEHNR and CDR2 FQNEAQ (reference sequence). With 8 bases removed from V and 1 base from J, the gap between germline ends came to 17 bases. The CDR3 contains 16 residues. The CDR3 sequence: CASRYPGVGNTGELFF. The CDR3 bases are TGTGCCAGCCGGTATCCGGGAGTGGGGAACACCGGGGAGCTGTTTTTT.

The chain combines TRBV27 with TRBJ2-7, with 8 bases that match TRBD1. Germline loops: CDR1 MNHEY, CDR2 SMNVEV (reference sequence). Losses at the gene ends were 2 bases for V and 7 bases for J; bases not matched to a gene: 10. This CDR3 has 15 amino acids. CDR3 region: CASSLKAGGLGEQYF. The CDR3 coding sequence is TGTGCCAGCAGTTTAAAGGCAGGGGGCCTAGGTGAGCAGTACTTC.

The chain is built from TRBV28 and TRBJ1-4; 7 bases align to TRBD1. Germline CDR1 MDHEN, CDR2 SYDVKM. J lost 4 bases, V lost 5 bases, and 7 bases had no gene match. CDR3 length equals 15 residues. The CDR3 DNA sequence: TGTGCCAGCAGTCCGTTGGACAGGTTTAATGAAAAACTGTTTTTT. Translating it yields CASSPLDRFNEKLFF.

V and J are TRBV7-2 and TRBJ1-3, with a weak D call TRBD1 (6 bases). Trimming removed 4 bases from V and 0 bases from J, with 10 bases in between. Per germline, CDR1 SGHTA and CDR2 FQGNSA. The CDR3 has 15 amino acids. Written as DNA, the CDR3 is TGTGCCAGCAGCTCGGACAGATTCTCTGGAAACACCATATATTTT. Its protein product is CASSSDRFSGNTIYF.

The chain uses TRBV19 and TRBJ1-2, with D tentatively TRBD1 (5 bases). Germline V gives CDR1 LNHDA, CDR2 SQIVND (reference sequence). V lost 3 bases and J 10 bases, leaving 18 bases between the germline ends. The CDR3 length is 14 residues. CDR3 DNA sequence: TGTGCCAGTAGTATTAGCGGCGGATCGGGACCCTACACCTTC. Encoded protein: CASSISGGSGPYTF.